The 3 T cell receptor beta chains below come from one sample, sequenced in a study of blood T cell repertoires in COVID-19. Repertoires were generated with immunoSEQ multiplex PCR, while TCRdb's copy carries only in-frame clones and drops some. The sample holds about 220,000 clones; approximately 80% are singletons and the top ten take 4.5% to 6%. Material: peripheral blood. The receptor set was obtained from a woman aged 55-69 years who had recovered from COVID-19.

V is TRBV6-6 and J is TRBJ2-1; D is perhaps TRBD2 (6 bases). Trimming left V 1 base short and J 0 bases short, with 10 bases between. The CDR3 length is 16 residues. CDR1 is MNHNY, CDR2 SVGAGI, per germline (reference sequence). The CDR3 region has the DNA TGTGCCAGCAGTTACTGGGGCGGGGACTCCTACAATGAGCAGTTCTTC. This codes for CASSYWGGDSYNEQFF.

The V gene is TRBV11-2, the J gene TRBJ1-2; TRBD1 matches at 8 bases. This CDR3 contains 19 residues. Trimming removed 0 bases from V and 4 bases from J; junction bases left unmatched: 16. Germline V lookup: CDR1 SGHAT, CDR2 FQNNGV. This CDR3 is CASSLDPGKRTGPSYGYTF. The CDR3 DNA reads TGTGCCAGCAGCTTAGATCCTGGGAAGAGGACAGGGCCTTCCTATGGCTACACCTTC. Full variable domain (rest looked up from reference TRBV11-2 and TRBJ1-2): EAGVAQSPRYKIIEKRQSVAFWCNPISGHATLYWYQQILGQGPKLLIQFQNNGVVDDSQLPKDRFSAERLKGVDSTLKIQPAKLEDSAVYLCASSLDPGKRTGPSYGYTFGSGTRLTVV.

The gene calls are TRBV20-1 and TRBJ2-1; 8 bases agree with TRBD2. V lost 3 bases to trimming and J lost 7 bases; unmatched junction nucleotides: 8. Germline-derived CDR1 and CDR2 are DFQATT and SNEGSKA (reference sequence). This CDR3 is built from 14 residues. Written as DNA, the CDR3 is TGCAGTGCTAGTTTCGGGGGGGTCTTTAATGAGCAGTTCTTC. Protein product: CSASFGGVFNEQFF.